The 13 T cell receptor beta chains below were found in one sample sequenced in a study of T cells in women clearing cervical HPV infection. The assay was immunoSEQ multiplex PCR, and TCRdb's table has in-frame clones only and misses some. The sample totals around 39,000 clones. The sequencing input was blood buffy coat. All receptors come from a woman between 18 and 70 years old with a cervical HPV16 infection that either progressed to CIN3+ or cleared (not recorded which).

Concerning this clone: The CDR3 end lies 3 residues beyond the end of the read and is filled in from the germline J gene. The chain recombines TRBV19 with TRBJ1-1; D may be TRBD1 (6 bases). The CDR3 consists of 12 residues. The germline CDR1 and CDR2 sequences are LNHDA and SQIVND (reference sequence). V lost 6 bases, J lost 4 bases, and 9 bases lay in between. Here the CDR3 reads CASRGGATEAFF. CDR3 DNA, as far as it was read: TGTGCCAGTAGGGGGGGGGCCACTGAA.

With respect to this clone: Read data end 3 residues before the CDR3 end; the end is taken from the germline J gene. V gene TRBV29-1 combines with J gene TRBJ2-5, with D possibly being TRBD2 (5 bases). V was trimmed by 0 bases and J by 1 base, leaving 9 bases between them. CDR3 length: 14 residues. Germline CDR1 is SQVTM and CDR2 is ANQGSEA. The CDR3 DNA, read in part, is TGCAGCGTTGAAGATCGTAGCGCCCAAGAGACC. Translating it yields CSVEDRSAQET. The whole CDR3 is CSVEDRSAQETQYF.

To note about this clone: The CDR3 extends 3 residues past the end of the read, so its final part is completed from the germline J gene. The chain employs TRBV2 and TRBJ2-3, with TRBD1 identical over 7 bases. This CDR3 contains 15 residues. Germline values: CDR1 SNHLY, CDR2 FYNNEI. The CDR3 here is CASSGSAGGQETQYF. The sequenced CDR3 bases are TGTGCCAGCAGTGGGTCGGCAGGGGGACAAGAGACG.

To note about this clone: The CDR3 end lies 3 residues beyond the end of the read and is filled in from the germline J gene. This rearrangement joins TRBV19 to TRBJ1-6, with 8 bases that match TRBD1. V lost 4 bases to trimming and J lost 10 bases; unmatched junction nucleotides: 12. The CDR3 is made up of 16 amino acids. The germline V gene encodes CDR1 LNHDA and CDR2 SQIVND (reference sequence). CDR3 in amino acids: CASSTTLHRGNSPLHF. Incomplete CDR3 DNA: TGTGCCAGTAGTACCACCCTACACAGGGGGAACTCACCC. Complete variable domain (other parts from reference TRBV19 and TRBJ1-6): DGGITQSPKYLFRKEGQNVTLSCEQNLNHDAMYWYRQDPGQGLRLIYYSQIVNDFQKGDIAEGYSVSREKKESFPLTVTSAQKNPTAFYLCASSTTLHRGNSPLHFGNGTRLTVT.

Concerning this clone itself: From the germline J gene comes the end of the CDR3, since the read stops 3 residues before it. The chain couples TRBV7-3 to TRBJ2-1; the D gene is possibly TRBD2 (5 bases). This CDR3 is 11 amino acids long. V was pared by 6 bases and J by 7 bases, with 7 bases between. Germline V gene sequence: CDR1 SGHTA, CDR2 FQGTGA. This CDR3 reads CASSEGNEQFF. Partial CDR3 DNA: TGTGCCAGCAGTGAGGGTAATGAG.

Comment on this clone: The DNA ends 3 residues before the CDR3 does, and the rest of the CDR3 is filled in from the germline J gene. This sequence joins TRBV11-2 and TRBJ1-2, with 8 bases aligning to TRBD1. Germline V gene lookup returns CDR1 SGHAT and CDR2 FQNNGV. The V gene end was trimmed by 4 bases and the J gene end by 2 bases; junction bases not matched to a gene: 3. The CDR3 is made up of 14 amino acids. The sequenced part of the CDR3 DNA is TGTGCCAGCAGCTCACAGGGGGGGAACTATGGC. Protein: CASSSQGGNYG. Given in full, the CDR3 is CASSSQGGNYGYTF.

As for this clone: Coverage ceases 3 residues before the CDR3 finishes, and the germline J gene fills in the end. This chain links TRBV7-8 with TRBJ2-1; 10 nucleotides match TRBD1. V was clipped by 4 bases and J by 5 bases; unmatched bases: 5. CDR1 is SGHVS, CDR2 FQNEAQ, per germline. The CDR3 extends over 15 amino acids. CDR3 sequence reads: CASSSGTGANNEQFF. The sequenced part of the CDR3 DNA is TGTGCCAGCAGCTCCGGGACAGGGGCGAACAATGAG.

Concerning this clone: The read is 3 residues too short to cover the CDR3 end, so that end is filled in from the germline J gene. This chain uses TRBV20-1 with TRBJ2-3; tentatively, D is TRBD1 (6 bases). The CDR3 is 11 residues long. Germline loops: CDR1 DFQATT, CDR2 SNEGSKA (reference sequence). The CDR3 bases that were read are TGCAGTGCTAGAGTTGGACAGACG. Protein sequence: CSARVGQT. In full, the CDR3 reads CSARVGQTQYF.

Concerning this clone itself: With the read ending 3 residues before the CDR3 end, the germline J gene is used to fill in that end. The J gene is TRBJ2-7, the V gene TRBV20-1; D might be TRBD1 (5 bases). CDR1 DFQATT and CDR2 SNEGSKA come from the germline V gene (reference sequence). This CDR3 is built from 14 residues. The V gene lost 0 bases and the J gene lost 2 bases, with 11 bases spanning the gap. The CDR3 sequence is CSARDRQSTYEQYF. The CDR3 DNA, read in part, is TGCAGTGCTAGAGATCGACAGTCCACCTACGAG.

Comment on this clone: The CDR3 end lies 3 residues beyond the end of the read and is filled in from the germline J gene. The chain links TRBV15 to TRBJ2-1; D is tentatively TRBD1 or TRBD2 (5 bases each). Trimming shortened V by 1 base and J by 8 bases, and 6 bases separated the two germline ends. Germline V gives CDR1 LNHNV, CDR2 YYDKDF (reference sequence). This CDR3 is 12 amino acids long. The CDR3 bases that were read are TGTGCCACCAGCAGAGGAGGGGATGAG. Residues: CATSRGGDE. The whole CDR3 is CATSRGGDEQFF.

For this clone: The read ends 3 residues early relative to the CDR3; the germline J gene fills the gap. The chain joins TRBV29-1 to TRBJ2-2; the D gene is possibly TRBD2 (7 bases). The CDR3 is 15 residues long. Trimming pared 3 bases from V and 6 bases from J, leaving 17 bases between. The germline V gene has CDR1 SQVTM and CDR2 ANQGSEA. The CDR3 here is CSVEGGGPFSGELFF. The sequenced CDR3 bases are TGCAGCGTTGAGGGGGGGGGCCCGTTCTCCGGGGAG.

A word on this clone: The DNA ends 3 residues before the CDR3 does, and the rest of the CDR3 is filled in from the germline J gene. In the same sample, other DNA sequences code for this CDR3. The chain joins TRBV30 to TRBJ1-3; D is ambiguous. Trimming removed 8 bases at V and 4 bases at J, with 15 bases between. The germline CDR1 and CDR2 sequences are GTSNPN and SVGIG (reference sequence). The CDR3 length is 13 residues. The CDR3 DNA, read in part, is TGTGCCGTACAGACGGTCGCGGGAAACACC. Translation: CAVQTVAGNT. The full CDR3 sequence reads CAVQTVAGNTIYF.

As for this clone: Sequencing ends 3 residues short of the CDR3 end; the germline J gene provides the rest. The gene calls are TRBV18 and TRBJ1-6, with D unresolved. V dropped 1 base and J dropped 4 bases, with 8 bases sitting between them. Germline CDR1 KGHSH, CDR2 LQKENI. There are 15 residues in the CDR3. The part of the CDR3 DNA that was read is TGTGCCAGCTCACCACGCGGTGATTATAATTCACCC. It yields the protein CASSPRGDYNSP. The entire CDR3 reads CASSPRGDYNSPLHF.